This TCR beta chain comes out of a study of blood T cell repertoires in COVID-19. Overall study: The analysed material was cDNA or gDNA that came from T cells, B-cell-depleted T cells, or PBMCs.

This clone was seen once. Germline CDR1 reads PRHDT; CDR2 reads FYEKMQ (reference sequence). V lost 5 bases and J lost 3; bases outside the gene matches: 7. This CDR3 has 16 residues. In the original workflow: Nucleated cell counts were estimated from reference gene primer amplification. Repertoires were generated with immunoSEQ multiplex PCR, while TCRdb's copy carries only in-frame clones and drops some. V, J and clone size were drawn from that table, and D and trimming were deduced from the DNA. This table has 290,000 or so clones, 70% to 90% appearing once. Input material: peripheral blood. V and J are TRBV13 and TRBJ2-5; 12 positions match TRBD2. The receptor comes from a man aged 50-60 years with active or convalescent COVID-19. The CDR3 loop reads CASSIPLAGGEETQYF. The CDR3, as DNA: TGTGCCAGCAGCATCCCTCTAGCGGGAGGGGAAGAGACCCAGTACTTC.